The clone carrying this T cell receptor (beta chain) was seen once. The antigen is not known. Drawing of peripheral blood yielded about 9.8 milliliters from each donor. This specimen belongs to a study of blood T cells in healthy people across ages. With a J-beta primer mix and a sample-barcoded 5' primer, a second PCR ran 7 to 11 cycles. TCRdb fed the 5' RACE reads into MiXCR, producing one record per CDR3 protein. Among fewer than 2,000,000 distinct CDR3 sequences listed, around 40% were seen once. Study results and limitations: Those diversity estimates obtained from one million T cells were thought to be underestimates. Older age coincided with a roughly linear decline in TCR beta diversity per million T cells. Greater diversity and more naive CD4+ cells were seen in long-lived donors than in aged donors.

This clonotype was obtained from a human donor in good health. The sequenced sample consisted of blood.

CDR3 in DNA: TGTGCCAGCAGACCAAGAGGCAGGGCTCAGAACACTGAAGCTTTCTTT. Translating it yields CASRPRGRAQNTEAFF. This chain joins TRBV7-9 and TRBJ1-1, with D possibly TRBD1 on 5 matching bases. The germline V gene encodes CDR1 SEHNR and CDR2 FQNEAQ (reference sequence). This CDR3 contains 16 residues. V was trimmed by 6 bases and J by 1 base, leaving 18 bases between them.